The 16 T cell receptor beta chains below were found in one sample sequenced in a study of blood T cells in healthy people across ages (dated by TCRdb to between 2014 and 2016). The library was prepared using 5' RACE. Sequencing took place on an Illumina HiSeq 2500. A second PCR of about 6 to 11 cycles was run with a J-beta primer mix and a sample-barcoded 5' primer. The public reads were reprocessed in TCRdb via fastp at Q25 and MiXCR, keeping in-frame beta chains. Identical CDR3 proteins give one entry, which carries the most common genes and DNA. In this sample the table shows some 790,000 distinct CDR3 sequences, 25% to 30% of which occur a single time. The ten most abundant clones make up around 15% of the sample. Sequenced sample: blood. These receptors all come from a woman aged 80 or over in good health.

This chain links TRBV7-6 with TRBJ1-4; D possibly corresponds to TRBD1 (6 bases). This CDR3 comprises 14 residues. Trimming shortened V by 5 bases and J by 6 bases, and 13 bases separated the two germline ends. Germline lookup yields CDR1 SGHVS and CDR2 FNYEAQ. CDR3 loop: CASSRMAGDEKLFF. The CDR3 nucleotides read TGTGCCAGCAGCCGTATGGCAGGGGATGAAAAACTGTTTTTT. The complete variable domain, with remaining parts taken from reference TRBV7-6 and TRBJ1-4, reads GAGVSQSPRYKVTKRGQDVALRCDPISGHVSLYWYRQALGQGPEFLTYFNYEAQQDKSGLPNDRFSAERPEGSISTLTIQRTEQRDSAMYRCASSRMAGDEKLFFGSGTQLSVL.

The CDR3 sequence: CASSPRLAPAGDTQYF. CDR3 DNA sequence: TGTGCCAGCAGCCCTCGGCTAGCACCCGCCGGAGATACGCAGTATTTT. The chain is built from TRBV3-1 and TRBJ2-3; tentatively, D is TRBD2 (5 bases). The germline V and J ends were trimmed by 4 bases and 5 bases, with 19 bases remaining between them. This CDR3 spans 16 amino acids. Germline V gene sequence: CDR1 LGHDT, CDR2 YNNKEL (reference sequence).

This clonotype came up once. A much larger clone sits a single nucleotide away, making a read error possible. V gene TRBV6-1 combines with J gene TRBJ2-1; TRBD2 matches at 8 bases. This CDR3 is built from 17 residues. Germline V CDR1 and CDR2: MNHNS, SASEGT. CDR3 coding DNA: TGTACCAGCAGAAAGCCGGGAGGGGGTAAAAGGGACAATGAGCAGTTCTTC. This translates into CTSRKPGGGKRDNEQFF.

In its sample, this clonotype was seen a few times. CDR3 loop: CAWSSGTGNSPLHF. The CDR3, as DNA: TGTGCCTGGAGTTCCGGGACGGGAAATTCACCCCTCCACTTT. V and J are TRBV30 and TRBJ1-6; weak D call: TRBD1 (5 bases). The CDR3 consists of 14 residues. The germline V gene encodes CDR1 GTSNPN and CDR2 SVGIG (reference sequence). V was clipped by 2 bases and J by 7 bases, with 12 bases between them. Using reference TRBV30 and TRBJ1-6 for the parts outside the CDR3, the full variable domain is SQTIHQWPATLVQPVGSPLSLECTVEGTSNPNLYWYRQAAGRGLQLLFYSVGIGQISSEVPQNLSASRPQDRQFILSSKKLLLSDSGFYLCAWSSGTGNSPLHFGNGTRLTVT.

This clonotype was observed a single time. Given a much more abundant clone one base away, this may be a read error. The rearrangement uses TRBV5-1 and TRBJ2-3; D could derive from TRBD1 or TRBD2 (5 bases each). The CDR3 sequence is 14 residues long. In germline, CDR1 is SGHRS, CDR2 YFSETQ. The CDR3 spells CASRSGQTTDTRYF. The CDR3 bases are TGCGCCAGCAGAAGCGGACAAACCACAGATACGCGGTATTTT.

This clonotype was found many times. The V call is TRBV20-1, the J call TRBJ2-1, with D possibly being TRBD2 (7 bases). The CDR3 consists of 15 residues. V lost 1 base to trimming and J lost 3 bases, with 13 bases between them. Germline V gives CDR1 DFQATT, CDR2 SNEGSKA (reference sequence). This CDR3 is CSARVGGANYNEQFF. The CDR3 DNA follows: TGCAGTGCTAGAGTAGGGGGGGCAAACTACAATGAGCAGTTCTTC.

Many counts were recorded for this clonotype. The chain is built from TRBV12-3 or TRBV12-4 and TRBJ2-3, with 8 bases aligning to TRBD1. The ends lost 11 bases at V and 3 bases at J; junction bases unmatched: 13. CDR3 length: 15 residues. The CDR3 region has the DNA TGTGCCGGATCCGACGGACAGGGAGTAACAGATACGCAGTATTTT. Translating it yields CAGSDGQGVTDTQYF.

The chain joins TRBV12-3 or TRBV12-4 to TRBJ1-5, with a weak D call TRBD1 (6 bases). CDR3 length equals 15 residues. Trimming left V 3 bases short and J 3 bases short, with 12 bases between. CDR3 sequence reads: CASSFGTKDNQPQHF. Written as DNA, the CDR3 is TGTGCCAGCAGTTTCGGGACAAAGGACAATCAGCCCCAGCATTTT.

This clonotype has ten or more counts. The DNA of the CDR3 is TGTGCCAGCAGCTTAGGGCTAGCTCTAGATACGCAGTATTTT. Translation: CASSLGLALDTQYF. The genes are TRBV7-2 and TRBJ2-3, with D perhaps TRBD2 (5 bases). V was cut by 1 base and J by 5 bases, with 10 bases left in between. Germline V gene lookup returns CDR1 SGHTA and CDR2 FQGNSA. The CDR3 sequence is 14 residues long.

This clonotype came up a few times. The chain carries TRBV7-3 and TRBJ2-1, with D maybe TRBD1 (6 bases). Trimming left V 5 bases short and J 10 bases short, with 12 bases between. CDR1 is SGHTA, CDR2 FQGTGA, per germline. The CDR3 has 12 amino acids. The CDR3 loop is CASSRSTGEQFF. CDR3 bases: TGTGCCAGCAGCCGGTCGACAGGAGAGCAGTTCTTC.

The chain combines TRBV14 with TRBJ2-1, with unresolved D. The CDR3 length is 13 residues. Trimming took 6 bases from V and 9 from J, leaving 15 bases between them. The germline V gene has CDR1 SGHDN and CDR2 FVKESK. The CDR3 sequence: CASRLGWAGEQFF. The CDR3 DNA is TGTGCCAGCAGACTCGGTTGGGCCGGTGAGCAGTTCTTC.

The V gene is TRBV15, the J gene TRBJ2-1; D possibly corresponds to TRBD2 (7 bases). The germline gives CDR1 LNHNV, CDR2 YYDKDF (reference sequence). Trimming left V 6 bases short and J 7 bases short, with 13 bases between. This CDR3 contains 13 residues. CDR3 DNA sequence: TGTGCCACCAGGGAGGGGGGGAGAAATGAGCAGTTCTTC. Translating gives CATREGGRNEQFF.

In DNA form, the CDR3 reads TGTGCCAGCAGCCAAGTTCGGACAGGCGGCACTGAAGCTTTCTTT. Encoded protein: CASSQVRTGGTEAFF. The chain couples TRBV3-1 to TRBJ1-1; TRBD1 matches 7 bases. The CDR3 totals 15 residues. Germline CDR1 LGHDT, CDR2 YNNKEL (reference sequence). J was trimmed by 4 bases and V by 1 base; bases with no gene match: 6.

This clonotype was observed many times. For the CDR3, the DNA is TGTGCCAGCAGCTTAGCGGCTAGCGGGGCACTCCAAGAGACCCAGTACTTC. It translates to CASSLAASGALQETQYF. V and J are TRBV7-2 and TRBJ2-5; 9 positions agree with TRBD2. The J segment lost 1 base and the V segment lost 0 bases, leaving 6 bases of the junction unmatched. This CDR3 has 17 amino acids. Germline assignment: CDR1 SGHTA and CDR2 FQGNSA.

CDR3 amino acids: CASGTRGDTEAFF. For the CDR3, the DNA is TGTGCCAGCGGAACCAGGGGAGACACTGAAGCTTTCTTT. This chain links TRBV28 with TRBJ1-1; the D gene is possibly TRBD1 (6 bases). Germline values: CDR1 MDHEN, CDR2 SYDVKM. V shed 8 bases and J shed 3 bases, with 13 bases lying between them. The CDR3 is made up of 13 amino acids.

This clonotype was recorded many times. The rearrangement links TRBV3-1 to TRBJ2-7; 8 nucleotides agree with TRBD1. This CDR3 is built from 16 residues. V dropped 2 bases and J dropped 0; count of bases not matched to a gene: 6. Germline assignment: CDR1 LGHDT and CDR2 YNNKEL (reference sequence). CDR3 sequence reads: CASSQTYRGSSYEQYF. CDR3 nucleotide sequence: TGTGCCAGCAGCCAAACATACAGGGGGAGCTCCTACGAGCAGTACTTC.